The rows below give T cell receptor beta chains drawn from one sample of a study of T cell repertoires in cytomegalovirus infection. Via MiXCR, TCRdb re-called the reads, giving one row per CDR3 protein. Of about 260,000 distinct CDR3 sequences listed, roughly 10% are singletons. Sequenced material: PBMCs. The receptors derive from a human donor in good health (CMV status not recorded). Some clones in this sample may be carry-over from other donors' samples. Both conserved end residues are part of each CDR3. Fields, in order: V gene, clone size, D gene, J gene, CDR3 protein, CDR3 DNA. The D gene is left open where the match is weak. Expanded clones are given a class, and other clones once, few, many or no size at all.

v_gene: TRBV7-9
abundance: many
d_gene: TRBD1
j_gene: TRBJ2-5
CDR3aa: CASSLGDRDLRYF
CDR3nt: TGTGCCAGCAGCTTAGGGGACAGGGACCTAAGGTACTTC

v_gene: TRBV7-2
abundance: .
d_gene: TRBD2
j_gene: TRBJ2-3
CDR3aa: CASRRTSEAQYF
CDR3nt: TGTGCCAGCAGGCGTACTAGCGAGGCGCAGTATTTT

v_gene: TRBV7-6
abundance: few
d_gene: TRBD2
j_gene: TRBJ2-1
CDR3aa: CASSLEAGGYNEQFF
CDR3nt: TGTGCTAGCAGCTTAGAAGCGGGGGGATACAATGAGCAGTTCTTC

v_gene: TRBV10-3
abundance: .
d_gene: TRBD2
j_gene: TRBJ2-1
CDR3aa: CAIRPGLGVSDEQFF
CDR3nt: TGTGCCATCAGACCGGGACTAGGAGTCTCCGATGAGCAGTTCTTC

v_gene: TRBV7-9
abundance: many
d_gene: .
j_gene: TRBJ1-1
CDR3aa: CASSLEWQQAFF
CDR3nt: TGTGCCAGCAGCTTAGAATGGCAGCAAGCTTTCTTT

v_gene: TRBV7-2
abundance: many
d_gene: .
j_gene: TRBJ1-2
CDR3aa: CASSLGSGAAGYTF
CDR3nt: TGTGCCAGCAGCCTGGGGTCGGGGGCGGCTGGCTACACCTTC

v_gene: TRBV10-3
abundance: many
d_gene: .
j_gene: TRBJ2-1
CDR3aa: CAISERGFDNEQFF
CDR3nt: TGTGCCATCAGTGAGAGGGGATTCGACAATGAGCAGTTCTTC

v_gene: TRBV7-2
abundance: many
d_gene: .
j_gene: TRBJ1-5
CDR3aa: CASSLWVGQGNQPQHF
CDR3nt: TGTGCCAGCAGCTTATGGGTGGGGCAGGGCAATCAGCCCCAGCATTTT

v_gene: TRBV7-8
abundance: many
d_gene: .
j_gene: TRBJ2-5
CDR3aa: CASSLLGETQYF
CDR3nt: TGTGCCAGCAGCTTATTGGGGGAGACCCAGTACTTC

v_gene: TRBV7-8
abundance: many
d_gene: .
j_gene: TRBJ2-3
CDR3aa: CASSLKSDTQYF
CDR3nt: TGTGCCAGCAGCTTAAAGTCAGATACGCAGTATTTT

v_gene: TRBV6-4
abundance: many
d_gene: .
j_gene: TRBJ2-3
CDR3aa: CASSDSTTDTQYF
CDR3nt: TGTGCCAGCAGTGACTCGACCACAGATACGCAGTATTTT

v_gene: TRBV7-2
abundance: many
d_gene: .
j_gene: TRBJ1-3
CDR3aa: CASSSGGTPGVGYENTIYF
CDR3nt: TGTGCCAGCAGCTCCGGAGGGACCCCTGGGGTCGGATATGAAAACACCATATATTTT

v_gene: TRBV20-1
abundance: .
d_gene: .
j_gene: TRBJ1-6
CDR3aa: CSAFSTQGSYNSPLHF
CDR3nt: TGCAGTGCTTTCTCAACCCAGGGTTCCTATAATTCACCCCTCCACTTT

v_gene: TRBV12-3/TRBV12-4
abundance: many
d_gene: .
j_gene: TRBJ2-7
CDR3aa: CASRTHGGTYEQYF
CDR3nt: TGTGCCAGCAGGACCCACGGGGGAACCTACGAGCAGTACTTC

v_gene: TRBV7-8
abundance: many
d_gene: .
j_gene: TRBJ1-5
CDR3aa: CASSPWDNNNQPQHF
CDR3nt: TGTGCCAGCAGCCCCTGGGACAACAACAATCAGCCCCAGCATTTT

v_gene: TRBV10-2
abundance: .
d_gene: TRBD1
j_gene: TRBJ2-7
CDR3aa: CASSESAGTGSYEQYF
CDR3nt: TGCGCCAGCAGTGAATCGGCGGGGACAGGCTCCTACGAGCAGTACTTC

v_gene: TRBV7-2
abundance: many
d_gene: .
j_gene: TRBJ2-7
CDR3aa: CASSFPSRGRARSYEQYF
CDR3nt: TGTGCCAGCAGCTTCCCCTCCCGGGGAAGGGCCCGCTCCTACGAGCAGTACTTC

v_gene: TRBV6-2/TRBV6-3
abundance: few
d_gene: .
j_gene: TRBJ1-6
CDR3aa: CASSSGDGTKKSPLHF
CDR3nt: TGTGCCAGCAGTTCCGGAGACGGGACAAAAAAATCACCCCTCCACTTT